This entry concerns a single T cell receptor (beta chain). Clones were sequenced by immunoSEQ multiplex PCR, and TCRdb holds only the in-frame ones, with some missing. Of 85,000 to 120,000 clones in the sample, around 92% were seen once. This entry belongs to a study of control samples from healthy donors and cancer patients. The V gene's germline CDR1 is LGHNT and CDR2 FRNRAP. V lost 1 base and J lost 4, with 11 bases in between. The CDR3 runs 15 residues. This chain uses TRBV12-5 with TRBJ1-3; D not resolved. The receptor comes from a woman under 30 in good health. The specimen sequenced was blood. As DNA, the CDR3 is TGTGCTAGTGGTTTGGGAAGCGATGGAGGAAACACCATATATTTT. It specifies CASGLGSDGGNTIYF.